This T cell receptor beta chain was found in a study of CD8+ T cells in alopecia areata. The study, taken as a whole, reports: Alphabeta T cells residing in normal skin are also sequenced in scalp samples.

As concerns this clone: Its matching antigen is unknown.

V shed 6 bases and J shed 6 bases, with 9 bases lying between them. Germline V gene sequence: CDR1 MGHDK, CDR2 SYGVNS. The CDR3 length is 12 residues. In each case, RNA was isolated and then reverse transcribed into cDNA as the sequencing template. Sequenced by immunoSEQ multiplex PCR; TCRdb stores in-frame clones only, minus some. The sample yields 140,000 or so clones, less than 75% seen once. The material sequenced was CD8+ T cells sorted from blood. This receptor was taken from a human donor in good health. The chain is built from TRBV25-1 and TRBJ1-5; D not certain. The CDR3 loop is CASREGGQPQHF. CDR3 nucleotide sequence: TGTGCCAGCAGGGAGGGAGGTCAGCCCCAGCATTTT.